These 2 T cell receptor beta chains share one sample of origin, sequenced in a study of PD-1 blockade in classical Hodgkin lymphoma. Described time point: cycle 4 day 1 (C4D1), after five to seven weeks of nivolumab. Every patient was affected by relapse after autologous stem cell transplantation, while exposure to brentuximab vedotin was not uniform. Assay used: immunoSEQ multiplex PCR; TCRdb lists only in-frame clones, some missing. The profile shows around 20,000 clones, 70% to 75% of them singletons. The sequencing used peripheral blood mononuclear cells (PBMCs), collected before the fourth cycle of nivolumab. Receptors were obtained from a human donor with classical Hodgkin lymphoma.

The chain recombines TRBV28 with TRBJ1-1, with TRBD1 identical over 9 bases. Germline CDR1 and CDR2: MDHEN and SYDVKM. This CDR3 region has 15 residues. Trimming cost V 6 bases and J 3 bases; bases outside gene matches: 8. CDR3 amino acids: CASSKPGQGDTEAFF. The DNA for the CDR3 is TGTGCCAGCAGCAAACCGGGACAGGGAGACACTGAAGCTTTCTTT.

The rearrangement uses TRBV25-1 and TRBJ2-2; possible D gene TRBD2, 5 bases. Germline V gives CDR1 MGHDK, CDR2 SYGVNS. Trimming removed 3 bases from V and 4 bases from J, with 12 bases in between. CDR3 length: 15 amino acids. Written as DNA, the CDR3 is TGTGCCAGCAGTGATGGGAGAGTGGGCACCGGGGAGCTGTTTTTT. This codes for CASSDGRVGTGELFF. The whole variable domain, remainder taken from reference TRBV25-1 and TRBJ2-2, is EADIYQTPRYLVIGTGKKITLECSQTMGHDKMYWYQQDPGMELHLIHYSYGVNSTEKGDLSSESTVSRIRTEHFPLTLESARPSHTSQYLCASSDGRVGTGELFFGEGSRLTVL.